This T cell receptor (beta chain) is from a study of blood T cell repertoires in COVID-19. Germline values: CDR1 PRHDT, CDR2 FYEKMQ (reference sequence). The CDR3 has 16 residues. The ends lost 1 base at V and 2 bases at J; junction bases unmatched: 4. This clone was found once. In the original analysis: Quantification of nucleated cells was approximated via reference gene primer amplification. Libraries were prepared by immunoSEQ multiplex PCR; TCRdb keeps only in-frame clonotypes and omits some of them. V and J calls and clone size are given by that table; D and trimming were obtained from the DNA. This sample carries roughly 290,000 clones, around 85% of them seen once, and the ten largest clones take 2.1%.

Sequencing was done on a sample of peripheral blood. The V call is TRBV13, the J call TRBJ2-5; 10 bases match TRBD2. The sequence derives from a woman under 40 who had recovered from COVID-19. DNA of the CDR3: TGTGCCAGCAGCTTAGCCCCACTAGCGGGGCAAGAGACCCAGTACTTC. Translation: CASSLAPLAGQETQYF.